This is a list of T cell receptor beta chains from one sample in a study of identifying expanded T cells in peripheral blood. TCRdb keeps only in-frame clones here, not all; method: immunoSEQ multiplex PCR. The sample includes 100,000 to 150,000 clones, 84% of them seen just once. Sample: blood. These receptor sequences come from a person aged 18 to 75 in good health. CDR3s include the opening cysteine and the closing phenylalanine or tryptophan. The order of the fields is V gene, D gene, J gene, CDR3 protein. A D gene is named only where the DNA matches it firmly.

TRBV10-1	NA	TRBJ2-1	CASSDRNEQFF
TRBV7-9	NA	TRBJ2-3	CASSHGTLTTDTQYF
TRBV27	NA	TRBJ2-7	CASMAGRGEQYF
TRBV5-1	TRBD1	TRBJ1-2	CASSLAAIPGTGAPNYGYTF
TRBV4-3	NA	TRBJ1-1	CASSQNLGQLNTEAFF
TRBV10-1	TRBD1	TRBJ2-7	CASSESGQGVSEQYF
TRBV7-8	NA	TRBJ2-5	CASSSKMGWETQYF
TRBV5-8	TRBD1	TRBJ1-2	CASSSTGYYGYTF
TRBV29-1	NA	TRBJ1-2	CSVVRGSYGYTF
TRBV5-4	NA	TRBJ2-7	CASRTGQSSGYEQYF
TRBV4-1	NA	TRBJ1-1	CASSQDINTEAFF
TRBV5-1	TRBD1	TRBJ1-6	CASSIETGKGSPLHF
TRBV7-2	NA	TRBJ1-1	CASSQSGFAEAFF
TRBV7-9	NA	TRBJ2-7	CASSQDNRQYF
TRBV6-1	NA	TRBJ1-2	CASSADGYGYTF
TRBV2	NA	TRBJ1-6	CASSEQGQGNNSPLHF
TRBV6-5	TRBD1	TRBJ1-2	CASSYSNRGNGGYTF
TRBV18	TRBD1	TRBJ1-5	CASSRDRGGQPQHF
TRBV11-2	NA	TRBJ1-2	CASSLSVEAGRGYTF
TRBV4-3	NA	TRBJ2-4	CASSPSPDQRQPKNIQYF
TRBV27	NA	TRBJ1-2	CASSSLTGYYGYTF
TRBV7-9	NA	TRBJ2-7	CASSFSNYEQYF
TRBV7-2	NA	TRBJ1-1	CASSLAWIDYGAFF
TRBV2	TRBD1	TRBJ2-1	CASSQNRGPNEQFF
TRBV27	NA	TRBJ1-2	CASSRQTATNYGYTF
TRBV7-7	NA	TRBJ2-5	CASHPGVQETQYF
TRBV5-8	NA	TRBJ1-5	CASSPGQKINQPQHF
TRBV7-9	NA	TRBJ2-5	CASSRPTGTEETQYF
TRBV9	TRBD1	TRBJ2-2	CASSATLDRENTGELFF
TRBV5-1	TRBD2	TRBJ2-2	CASSFTPGGSGELFF
TRBV7-7	NA	TRBJ2-2	CASSLSDFARELFF
TRBV29-1	TRBD1	TRBJ1-1	CSVTGSNTEAFF
TRBV5-6	NA	TRBJ2-6	CASTRTQVAGANVLTF
TRBV9	TRBD1	TRBJ2-3	CASSAGTGGENTQYF
TRBV11-1	NA	TRBJ1-5	CASSLDQGLGQPQHF
TRBV5-1	NA	TRBJ1-5	CASSLYPNQPQHF
TRBV7-9	NA	TRBJ1-5	CASSFGENQPQHF
TRBV30	TRBD1	TRBJ1-2	CAQGGTGVFYGYTF
TRBV14	NA	TRBJ2-5	CASSQDDRETQYF
TRBV6-6	TRBD1	TRBJ1-3	CASSSGTGEVNTIYF
TRBV7-9	NA	TRBJ2-7	CASSMDVTYEQYF
TRBV6-5	NA	TRBJ2-4	CASRPHRLAKNIQYF
TRBV6-5	NA	TRBJ2-7	CASSYDGLTGVEQYF
TRBV19	NA	TRBJ2-6	CASSGSWRTGANVLTF
TRBV9	NA	TRBJ2-1	CASSGAGALSNEQFF
TRBV19	NA	TRBJ1-2	CASSIFGKGYGYTF
TRBV29-1	TRBD1	TRBJ1-1	CSARRDSRTEAFF
TRBV6-1	TRBD1	TRBJ1-2	CASRPTDRVGYGYTF
TRBV7-3	NA	TRBJ1-1	CASSLNLKGNTEAFF